Sequencing of this T cell receptor beta chain was carried out in a study of T cells in Graves' hyperthyroidism and ophthalmopathy. As for the study in general: Pretreatment peripheral blood was obtained at initial diagnosis. Study-wide findings and caveats: Researchers found most expanded thyroid clonotypes above 0.001 in blood as well.

Researchers barred patients who had uncontrolled infection, other autoimmune disease, pregnancy or lactation. Based on clinical symptoms, serum thyroxine and TRAb, thyroid ultrasound and orbital computed tomography, diagnoses were reached. In germline, CDR1 is LGHDT, CDR2 YNNKEL (reference sequence). The CDR3 extends over 15 amino acids. The V end lost 2 bases, the J end lost 5 bases, and 13 bases lay between the germline ends. Amplified TCR beta CDR3 regions came from RNA transcripts. First-round RT-PCR targeting the TCR CDR3 was performed with the HTBI primer set. TCRdb redid the calling of the multiplex PCR reads with MiXCR, one entry per CDR3 protein. The sample lists approximately 600,000 distinct CDR3 sequences, 12% to 15% seen once, with 7.1% in the top ten. This clonotype showed up many times. Antigen specificity is unknown.

The sample consisted of blood. The rearrangement links TRBV3-1 to TRBJ1-5; D is undetermined. The TCR sequence derives from a woman aged 18-35 years with Graves' ophthalmopathy. CDR3 amino acids: CASSQSDPFHQPQHF. The CDR3 nucleotides are TGTGCCAGCAGCCAATCGGACCCATTTCATCAGCCCCAGCATTTT.